This T cell receptor beta chain was obtained from a study of shared clonotypes between healthy human individuals. Generated by immunoSEQ multiplex PCR, the TCRdb table keeps only in-frame clones and is missing some. The data show around 1.5 million clones, approximately 98% seen once. Every one of the donors was a Caucasian adult that lived in Nashville, Tennessee. On this clone itself: Antigen specificity is unknown.

The CDR3 consists of 17 residues. V lost 1 base and J 0 bases, leaving 15 bases between the germline ends. CDR1 and CDR2 from the germline V gene are LNHDA and SQIVND (reference sequence). Study-wide points: Among non-shared clonotypes, generation probabilities were lower than among those shared by all four donors. Of the naive CD4 clonotypes, about 5% were shared across a few donors.

Sequenced material: naive CD4+ T cells sorted from blood. The subset: CD45RA+ positively selected. This clonotype originated in a man under 40 in good health. V is TRBV19 and J is TRBJ1-1; D remains unclear. DNA for the CDR3: TGTGCCAGTAGTATAGGCCATGGGCTTTTGGTGAACACTGAAGCTTTCTTT. It specifies CASSIGHGLLVNTEAFF.